This TCR beta chain was sequenced for a study of regulatory T cells in long-lasting Graves disease. Of note for this clonotype: It may be a read error: a sequence one base away is much more abundant.

The germline CDR1 and CDR2 sequences are MNHNS and SASEGT. Losses at the gene ends were 3 bases for V and 5 bases for J; bases not matched to a gene: 6. The CDR3 extends over 15 amino acids. The sample's time point: persistent/refractory GD, antithyroid drugs over 5 years with positive TRAb. RNA extracted from PBMCs served as the sequencing template. Arm-PCR with iRepertoire HTBI primers amplified the CDR3 regions for these TCR beta libraries. TCRdb recomputed calls from the multiplex PCR reads with MiXCR, one row per CDR3 protein. The sample lists about 460,000 distinct CDR3 sequences, 20% to 25% seen once, with around 13% in the top ten.

The starting material was peripheral blood mononuclear cells (PBMCs), obtained when the disease was refractory, from a patient treated with antithyroid drugs. The chain couples TRBV6-1 to TRBJ1-4, with 7 bases matching TRBD1. The receptor's source is a female donor with Graves disease. Here the CDR3 DNA reads TGTGCCAGCAGTGACGCCGGGACAGTAAATGAAAAACTGTTTTTT. Amino acid sequence: CASSDAGTVNEKLFF.